The next 25 T cell receptor beta chains were all read from a single sample in a study of blood T cell repertoires in COVID-19. Profiled with immunoSEQ multiplex PCR; TCRdb holds only in-frame clones, not every one. The table has about 300,000 clones, about 83% seen once. Sequences were obtained from peripheral blood. Receptors were obtained from a woman aged 45-65 years who had recovered from COVID-19.

This clone has a single count. The chain uses TRBV7-3 and TRBJ1-2, with 10 positions matching TRBD1. V lost 5 bases to trimming and J lost 8 bases; unmatched junction nucleotides: 5. The CDR3 is 13 amino acids. Per germline, CDR1 SGHTA and CDR2 FQGTGA. Here the CDR3 DNA reads TGTGCCAGCAGCCCCGGACAGGGGGTAGGCTACACCTTC. This encodes CASSPGQGVGYTF.

As to this clone: The sample carries other DNA sequences with the same CDR3. The CDR3 loop is CASSPEQGNSPLHF. The CDR3 DNA sequence: TGTGCCAGCTCACCGGAACAGGGAAATTCACCCCTCCACTTT. This rearrangement joins TRBV18 to TRBJ1-6, with a weak D call TRBD1 (6 bases). The CDR3 totals 14 residues. Germline V lookup: CDR1 KGHSH, CDR2 LQKENI. Trimming took 3 bases from V and 7 from J, leaving 10 bases between them.

The chain has TRBV27 and TRBJ2-5, with TRBD1 matching over 9 bases. The germline V gene encodes CDR1 MNHEY and CDR2 SMNVEV (reference sequence). This CDR3 has 15 residues. Trimming removed 3 bases from V and 5 bases from J; junction bases left unmatched: 7. This CDR3 is CASSLGTGSFETQYF. The CDR3 DNA reads as TGTGCCAGCAGTTTGGGGACAGGGTCTTTTGAGACCCAGTACTTC.

The chain joins TRBV28 to TRBJ2-2; 7 bases are shared with TRBD2. CDR3 size: 15 residues. V shed 8 bases and J 6 bases; nucleotides not matched to a gene: 12. The germline V gene has CDR1 MDHEN and CDR2 SYDVKM. DNA for the CDR3: TGTGCCAGCCAAAGGGAGGGGATTTGGGCCGGGGAGCTGTTTTTT. The encoded protein is CASQREGIWAGELFF.

V and J are TRBV27 and TRBJ1-1, with unresolved D. The germline CDR1 and CDR2 sequences are MNHEY and SMNVEV (reference sequence). The CDR3 runs to 14 residues. With 2 bases removed from V and 4 bases from J, the gap between germline ends came to 11 bases. The CDR3 nucleotides are TGTGCCAGCAGTTTAGAGGGATATAGCACTGAAGCTTTCTTT. It codes for CASSLEGYSTEAFF.

On this clone: Different DNA sequences within this sample yield the same CDR3. CDR3 DNA: TGTGCCTGGAGTGTACGAGAGAATCAGCCCCAGCATTTT. This sequence encodes CAWSVRENQPQHF. The chain links TRBV30 to TRBJ1-5; D call uncertain. V gave up 0 bases and J gave up 4 bases, with 7 bases separating them. This CDR3 has 13 residues. Germline V gene sequence: CDR1 GTSNPN, CDR2 SVGIG (reference sequence).

This sequence joins TRBV3-1 (or the pseudogene TRBV3-2) and TRBJ1-3, with TRBD1 as a possible D gene (5 bases). V was pared by 1 base and J by 3 bases, with 7 bases between. CDR1 and CDR2 (germline): LGHDT, YNNKEL (reference sequence). CDR3 size: 14 residues. The CDR3 sequence: CASSQAGIGNTIYF. For the CDR3, the DNA is TGTGCCAGCAGCCAAGCAGGGATTGGAAACACCATATATTTT.

The rearrangement uses TRBV27 and TRBJ2-5; 7 bases agree with TRBD1. Germline loops: CDR1 MNHEY, CDR2 SMNVEV (reference sequence). The CDR3 is 13 amino acids. J was trimmed by 5 bases and V by 2 bases; bases with no gene match: 2. The DNA of the CDR3 is TGTGCCAGCAGTTTAGTCAGGGGGGAGACCCAGTACTTC. Its translation is CASSLVRGETQYF.

The chain employs TRBV6-1 and TRBJ2-3, with 11 bases matching TRBD1. The CDR3 sequence is 16 residues long. V gave up 6 bases and J gave up 8 bases; unmatched junction bases: 13. Per germline, CDR1 MNHNS and CDR2 SASEGT. CDR3: CASRESGTGGRPTQYF. DNA of the CDR3: TGTGCCAGCAGAGAATCCGGGACAGGGGGGCGTCCTACGCAGTATTTT.

This sequence joins TRBV27 and TRBJ2-7; 8 bases map to TRBD2. V trimming: 5 bases; J trimming: 1 base; junction bases outside the gene matches: 10. The CDR3 has 16 residues. Looked up from germline, CDR1 is MNHEY and CDR2 is SMNVEV (reference sequence). The CDR3 DNA sequence: TGTGCCAGCAGTCCTTCGGTGCGGGGGGCTTCCTACGAGCAGTACTTC. Translating gives CASSPSVRGASYEQYF.

The chain has TRBV6-5 and TRBJ2-1, with 7 bases lining up with TRBD1. There are 15 residues in the CDR3. CDR1 is MNHEY and CDR2 is SVGAGI in the germline V gene. J gave up 6 bases and V 5 bases, and 10 bases lay outside the gene matches. CDR3 sequence (DNA): TGTGCCAGCAGTAACAGGGGATTAAAGGGCAATGAGCAGTTCTTC. Residues: CASSNRGLKGNEQFF.

This clone was seen just once. This CDR3 is also generated by other DNA sequences in the sample. The genes are TRBV28 and TRBJ2-2; a possible D gene is TRBD2 (6 bases). CDR1 is MDHEN, CDR2 SYDVKM, per germline. CDR3 length: 14 residues. The ends were cut back, 6 bases at V and 5 bases at J, with 13 bases in the middle. CDR3 bases: TGTGCCAGCAGCCTCGGGGGTAGGACCGGGGAGCTGTTTTTT. Its translation is CASSLGGRTGELFF.

For this clone: In the same sample, other DNA sequences code for this CDR3. The rearrangement uses TRBV4-1 and TRBJ2-7; TRBD2 is a possible D gene (5 bases). V lost 1 base, J lost 2 bases, and 6 bases lay in between. CDR1 is MGHRA and CDR2 is YSYEKL in the germline V gene. The CDR3 spans 13 residues. This CDR3 is CASSQGGPYEQYF. CDR3 bases: TGCGCCAGCAGCCAAGGAGGGCCCTACGAGCAGTACTTC.

This chain uses TRBV27 with TRBJ2-3; possibly TRBD1 for D (5 bases). The V end lost 0 bases, the J end lost 0 bases, and 7 bases lay between the germline ends. Germline V CDR1 and CDR2: MNHEY, SMNVEV (reference sequence). The CDR3 sequence is 15 residues long. CDR3 sequence (DNA): TGTGCCAGCAGTTTATCCCAGGGTAGCACAGATACGCAGTATTTT. Residues: CASSLSQGSTDTQYF.

The chain recombines TRBV27 with TRBJ1-2; perhaps TRBD1 as D (5 bases). Trimming removed 7 bases from V and 7 bases from J, with 19 bases in between. The length of the CDR3 is 14 residues. Looked up from germline, CDR1 is MNHEY and CDR2 is SMNVEV (reference sequence). The CDR3 here is CASTLGRGVGGYTF. CDR3 nucleotides: TGTGCCAGCACCCTGGGTAGGGGCGTGGGTGGCTACACCTTC.

The gene calls are TRBV6-2 or TRBV6-3 and TRBJ2-5; 13 bases line up with TRBD2. Germline trimming cut 5 bases from V and 5 bases from J; bases unmatched to any gene: 11. Germline V gene lookup returns CDR1 MNHEY and CDR2 SVGEGT. The CDR3 sequence is 17 residues long. This chain's CDR3 is CASSRPGTSGVVETQYF. DNA of the CDR3: TGTGCCAGCAGTCGCCCCGGGACTAGCGGGGTTGTTGAGACCCAGTACTTC.

This chain connects TRBV19 to TRBJ2-3; 7 nucleotides align to TRBD1. Germline V lookup: CDR1 LNHDA, CDR2 SQIVND (reference sequence). The CDR3 runs 13 residues. Unmatched junction bases numbered 4, after V lost 10 bases and J lost 0 bases. CDR3 nucleotide sequence: TGTGCCACGCAGGGGGTGAGCACAGATACGCAGTATTTT. Its protein product is CATQGVSTDTQYF. The full variable domain, with the rest looked up from reference TRBV19 and TRBJ2-3, is DGGITQSPKYLFRKEGQNVTLSCEQNLNHDAMYWYRQDPGQGLRLIYYSQIVNDFQKGDIAEGYSVSREKKESFPLTVTSAQKNPTAFYLCATQGVSTDTQYFGPGTRLTVL.

The CDR3 here is CASSPDRGPNQPQHF. The CDR3 DNA sequence: TGTGCCAGCAGCCCGGATCGCGGTCCCAATCAGCCCCAGCATTTT. The J gene is TRBJ1-5, the V gene TRBV7-2; D unclear. CDR1 and CDR2 from the germline V gene are SGHTA and FQGNSA. The CDR3 has 15 amino acids. V was shortened by 5 bases and J by 3 bases, with 14 bases between the two germline ends.

The chain joins TRBV18 to TRBJ2-3, with 14 bases lining up with TRBD2. Trimming took 3 bases from V and 11 from J; bases not matched to a gene: 10. The CDR3 length is 16 residues. In germline, CDR1 is KGHSH, CDR2 LQKENI. The CDR3 sequence is CASSPLGLAGDKKQYF. DNA of the CDR3: TGTGCCAGCTCACCTCTGGGACTAGCGGGAGACAAGAAGCAGTATTTT.

V gene TRBV19 combines with J gene TRBJ2-2; D is possibly TRBD2 (5 bases). The CDR3 covers 17 residues. The ends were cut back, 8 bases at V and 0 bases at J, with 19 bases in the middle. Germline V gives CDR1 LNHDA, CDR2 SQIVND (reference sequence). The CDR3 region is CASEGERRTANTGELFF. The CDR3 nucleotides read TGTGCCAGTGAAGGAGAAAGGCGGACTGCGAACACCGGGGAGCTGTTTTTT.

J is TRBJ2-2 and V is TRBV19; D perhaps matches TRBD1 (6 bases). Germline V lookup: CDR1 LNHDA, CDR2 SQIVND (reference sequence). CDR3 length: 16 amino acids. V lost 6 bases, J lost 4 bases, and 18 bases lay in between. The DNA for the CDR3 is TGTGCCAGTAGGCAAACCGGGACAACAACCACCGGGGAGCTGTTTTTT. This codes for CASRQTGTTTTGELFF.

J is TRBJ1-3 and V is TRBV2; D perhaps matches TRBD1 (6 bases). The CDR3 totals 17 residues. V lost 2 bases to trimming and J lost 1 base, with 15 bases between them. CDR1 and CDR2 from the germline V gene are SNHLY and FYNNEI. CDR3 region: CASSELGGQGSGNTIYF. The DNA for the CDR3 is TGTGCCAGCAGTGAACTGGGCGGCCAGGGGTCTGGAAACACCATATATTTT.

The chain recombines TRBV30 with TRBJ2-5, with D perhaps matching TRBD1 (6 bases). The V gene lost 0 bases and the J gene lost 1 base, with 12 bases spanning the gap. CDR3 size: 15 residues. Germline CDR1 reads GTSNPN; CDR2 reads SVGIG (reference sequence). CDR3 region: CAWSVLTGTQETQYF. The CDR3 DNA follows: TGTGCCTGGAGTGTGCTAACAGGGACCCAAGAGACCCAGTACTTC.

This clone was seen only once. This chain uses TRBV27 with TRBJ1-1; no clear D. The germline V gene has CDR1 MNHEY and CDR2 SMNVEV (reference sequence). The CDR3 sequence is 13 residues long. V lost 7 bases to trimming and J lost 0 bases, with 9 bases between them. The CDR3 DNA reads as TGTGCCAGCAACAGCCCTATGAACACTGAAGCTTTCTTT. Protein: CASNSPMNTEAFF.

The V call is TRBV4-3, the J call TRBJ2-2; tentatively, D is TRBD2 (6 bases). Germline CDR1 is LGHNA and CDR2 is YSLEER. Deletions cut 3 bases from V and 5 bases from J, with 19 bases between. CDR3 size: 17 residues. The CDR3 loop is CASSQMNFYSGTGELFF. CDR3 DNA: TGCGCCAGCAGCCAGATGAATTTTTATAGCGGAACCGGGGAGCTGTTTTTT.